One sample yielded the 6 T cell receptor beta chains listed below, sequenced in a study of T cell changes during pregnancy in multiple sclerosis (dated by TCRdb to about 2019). The method was the immunoSEQ multiplex PCR assay. The table comes from immuneACCESS by way of TCRdb, which keeps in-frame sequences with V and J called. Part of the clones is missing from these tables; in studies checked, under half for an unresolved V gene and the rest for unknown reasons. This sample lists almost 95,000 clones; 92% were detected once. Jointly, the top ten make up more than 1.5% of the sample. The source material was peripheral blood, sampled in the first trimester of pregnancy. The source of these receptors is a female donor with multiple sclerosis, enrolled in a pregnancy study.

The rearrangement uses TRBV7-2 and TRBJ1-2; maybe TRBD1 (6 bases). CDR1 and CDR2 (germline): SGHTA, FQGNSA. The CDR3 totals 14 residues. Trimming stripped 3 bases from V and 4 bases from J, with 12 bases between. This chain's CDR3 is CASSFGGGGYGYTF. The CDR3 nucleotides read TGTGCCAGCAGCTTCGGTGGGGGCGGCTATGGCTACACCTTC. Based on the CDR3 plus reference TRBV7-2 and TRBJ1-2, the full variable domain is GAGVSQSPSNKVTEKGKDVELRCDPISGHTALYWYRQSLGQGLEFLIYFQGNSAPDKSGLPSDRFSAERTGGSVSTLTIQRTQQEDSAVYLCASSFGGGGYGYTFGSGTRLTVV.

The chain carries TRBV4-1 and TRBJ2-1; D gene uncertain. Germline V gives CDR1 MGHRA, CDR2 YSYEKL. The CDR3 runs to 14 residues. The ends were cut back, 1 base at V and 0 bases at J, with 4 bases in the middle. CDR3 nucleotides: TGCGCCAGCAGCCAAGCGGGCTCCTACAATGAGCAGTTCTTC. It translates to CASSQAGSYNEQFF.

The genes are TRBV7-8 and TRBJ1-2, with D maybe TRBD1 (5 bases). Trimming shortened V by 2 bases and J by 4 bases, and 14 bases separated the two germline ends. CDR3 length: 15 amino acids. Germline V gene lookup returns CDR1 SGHVS and CDR2 FQNEAQ. The CDR3 spells CASSLLGGLSYGYTF. The CDR3 region has the DNA TGTGCCAGCAGCTTATTGGGGGGACTTTCCTATGGCTACACCTTC.

This clone was detected only once. This sequence joins TRBV29-1 and TRBJ1-5, with unresolved D. Between the trimmed V and J ends, which lost 0 bases and 11 bases, there was a span of 11 bases. The CDR3 spans 12 residues. Germline V gives CDR1 SQVTM, CDR2 ANQGSEA. This chain's CDR3 is CSVEESPNSQHF. DNA for the CDR3: TGCAGCGTTGAAGAGAGTCCTAATTCCCAGCATTTT.

This chain links TRBV5-1 with TRBJ1-3, with 7 bases aligning to TRBD1. Germline CDR1 and CDR2: SGHRS and YFSETQ. This CDR3 has 15 residues. Germline trimming cut 0 bases from V and 3 bases from J; bases unmatched to any gene: 3. The CDR3 DNA follows: TGCGCCAGCAGCTTGGAGGGGGCTCGTGGAAACACCATATATTTT. Residues: CASSLEGARGNTIYF.

The chain employs TRBV13 and TRBJ2-6, with TRBD1 identical over 7 bases. The germline gives CDR1 PRHDT, CDR2 FYEKMQ (reference sequence). This CDR3 spans 16 amino acids. V gave up 1 base and J gave up 2 bases; unmatched junction bases: 2. CDR3 loop: CASSLDQGAGANVLTF. The CDR3 nucleotides are TGTGCCAGCAGCTTAGATCAGGGGGCTGGGGCCAACGTCCTGACTTTC.